Listed here are 27 T cell receptor beta chains from one sample, sequenced in a study of blood T cell repertoires in COVID-19. Clones were read by immunoSEQ multiplex PCR, and TCRdb kept only the in-frame ones, dropping some. Here the sample spans about 280,000 clones, roughly 91% being singletons. Material for sequencing was peripheral blood. The receptors here all came from a woman between 25 and 40 years old with COVID-19, enrolled during active disease.

The genes are TRBV19 and TRBJ2-7; 10 positions agree with TRBD1. The CDR3 is made up of 13 amino acids. Trimming at V came to 6 bases and at J to 6 bases, leaving 5 bases not matched to a gene. Germline V gene sequence: CDR1 LNHDA, CDR2 SQIVND (reference sequence). CDR3 loop: CASSSRTGGEQYF. DNA for the CDR3: TGTGCCAGTAGCTCAAGGACAGGGGGCGAGCAGTACTTC.

This clone was observed once. The chain combines TRBV7-6 with TRBJ2-2, with a weak D call TRBD2 (7 bases). V lost 3 bases to trimming and J lost 6 bases, with 14 bases between them. Germline V gene data show CDR1 as SGHVS and CDR2 as FNYEAQ. This CDR3 region has 15 residues. CDR3 nucleotide sequence: TGTGCCAGCAGCTTCCGGGGGGCGCCGTCCGGGGAGCTGTTTTTT. It translates to CASSFRGAPSGELFF. Using reference TRBV7-6 and TRBJ2-2 for the parts outside the CDR3, the full variable domain is GAGVSQSPRYKVTKRGQDVALRCDPISGHVSLYWYRQALGQGPEFLTYFNYEAQQDKSGLPNDRFSAERPEGSISTLTIQRTEQRDSAMYRCASSFRGAPSGELFFGEGSRLTVL.

The rearrangement links TRBV2 to TRBJ1-1; D might be TRBD1 (5 bases). With 7 bases removed from V and 6 bases from J, the gap between germline ends came to 9 bases. The CDR3 totals 11 residues. Germline V CDR1 and CDR2: SNHLY, FYNNEI. As DNA, the CDR3 is TGTGCCAGCACGGGACTACCTGAAGCTTTCTTT. It codes for CASTGLPEAFF.

The chain employs TRBV3-1 (or the pseudogene TRBV3-2) and TRBJ2-1; possible D gene TRBD2, 5 bases. V was clipped by 4 bases and J by 7 bases, with 20 bases between them. This CDR3 has 16 amino acids. The germline V gene encodes CDR1 LGHDT and CDR2 YNNKEL (reference sequence). Here the CDR3 reads CASSPRRKRTGNEQFF. In DNA form, the CDR3 reads TGTGCCAGCAGCCCACGCCGGAAGAGAACGGGAAATGAGCAGTTCTTC.

The chain carries TRBV11-2 and TRBJ1-2; 10 bases align to TRBD1. V was clipped by 5 bases and J by 2 bases; unmatched bases: 17. Germline loops: CDR1 SGHAT, CDR2 FQNNGV. The CDR3 extends over 19 amino acids. The CDR3, as DNA: TGTGCCAGCAGCCAACCACCCCAGGACAGGGGGTGGCTCAACTATGGCTACACCTTC. As protein: CASSQPPQDRGWLNYGYTF.

The rearrangement joins TRBV19 to TRBJ1-1; no clear D. The CDR3 sequence is 13 residues long. V gave up 6 bases and J gave up 4 bases, with 12 bases separating them. Per germline, CDR1 LNHDA and CDR2 SQIVND (reference sequence). The CDR3 DNA reads as TGTGCCAGTAGAGGCACCTCGGGCACTGAAGCTTTCTTT. It translates to CASRGTSGTEAFF.

V usage is TRBV13 and J usage is TRBJ1-6, with 9 bases identical to TRBD1. Looked up from germline, CDR1 is PRHDT and CDR2 is FYEKMQ (reference sequence). The V segment lost 5 bases and the J segment 10 bases; nucleotides outside the gene matches: 6. The CDR3 has 14 residues. CDR3 protein: CASSVLQGASPLHF. CDR3 DNA sequence: TGTGCCAGCAGCGTTTTACAGGGGGCGTCACCCCTCCACTTT.

The chain combines TRBV19 with TRBJ2-1; 10 nucleotides match TRBD2. The CDR3 contains 14 residues. Germline-derived CDR1 and CDR2 are LNHDA and SQIVND (reference sequence). V shed 8 bases, J shed 5 bases, and the junction held 6 bases outside the gene matches. The CDR3 coding sequence is TGTGCCAGTTGGAGCGGGGGGGCACACAATGAGCAGTTCTTC. Encoded protein: CASWSGGAHNEQFF.

The genes are TRBV23-1 and TRBJ1-1; the D gene is possibly TRBD1 (6 bases). TRBV23-1 has ORF status, its function being uncertain. The CDR3 consists of 16 residues. V was clipped by 5 bases and J by 0 bases, with 16 bases between them. CDR3 DNA sequence: TGCGCCAGCAGTGCGAATCCTACAGGGATGAACACTGAAGCTTTCTTT. Its protein product is CASSANPTGMNTEAFF.

The genes are TRBV5-1 and TRBJ2-5; a possible D gene is TRBD2 (6 bases). The V gene lost 4 bases and the J gene lost 1 base, with 14 bases spanning the gap. The CDR3 extends over 15 amino acids. CDR1 is SGHRS and CDR2 is YFSETQ in the germline V gene. The CDR3 DNA sequence: TGCGCCAGCAGCGGCGGACTACTGATCCAAGAGACCCAGTACTTC. This translates into CASSGGLLIQETQYF.

This chain uses TRBV5-8 with TRBJ2-7; 9 nucleotides agree with TRBD1. Germline loops: CDR1 SGHTS, CDR2 YDEGEE. The ends lost 3 bases at V and 6 bases at J; junction bases unmatched: 7. The CDR3 is 14 amino acids. CDR3: CASSWGQGFVEQYF. Here the CDR3 DNA reads TGTGCCAGCAGCTGGGGACAGGGTTTTGTCGAGCAGTACTTC.

The chain has TRBV6-5 and TRBJ2-1; 11 nucleotides line up with TRBD2. Germline CDR1 reads MNHEY; CDR2 reads SVGAGI. Trimming took 0 bases from V and 4 from J; bases not matched to a gene: 2. The CDR3 is 16 amino acids. The CDR3 loop is CASSYSSGGVYNEQFF. The CDR3 region has the DNA TGTGCCAGCAGTTACTCTAGCGGGGGGGTGTACAATGAGCAGTTCTTC.

The gene calls are TRBV3-1 (or the pseudogene TRBV3-2) and TRBJ1-2, with 7 bases identical to TRBD1. The J segment lost 3 bases and the V segment lost 1 base, leaving 5 bases of the junction unmatched. Germline lookup yields CDR1 LGHDT and CDR2 YNNKEL (reference sequence). The CDR3 is 15 amino acids. CDR3 amino acids: CASSQVGGAYYGYTF. In DNA, the CDR3 is TGTGCCAGCAGCCAAGTAGGGGGCGCGTACTATGGCTACACCTTC.

The chain couples TRBV6-1 to TRBJ2-1, with D possibly being TRBD2 (5 bases). The V and J ends lost 1 base and 3 bases respectively, with 10 bases between them. This CDR3 has 15 residues. The germline V gene encodes CDR1 MNHNS and CDR2 SASEGT. In nucleotides, the CDR3 is TGTGCCAGCAGTGAAGTAACTAGACACTACAATGAGCAGTTCTTC. This codes for CASSEVTRHYNEQFF.

The chain carries TRBV7-9 and TRBJ2-1; possibly TRBD2 for D (7 bases). Trimming removed 1 base from V and 6 bases from J, with 13 bases in between. Germline CDR1 is SEHNR and CDR2 is FQNEAQ (reference sequence). This CDR3 has 15 amino acids. The chain's CDR3 is CASSLEGGRSNEQFF. Here the CDR3 DNA reads TGTGCCAGCAGCTTAGAGGGGGGGCGATCCAATGAGCAGTTCTTC.

The V and J genes are TRBV10-3 and TRBJ2-3; 8 bases agree with TRBD1. Germline CDR1 ENHRY, CDR2 SYGVKD. This CDR3 has 15 residues. V was pared by 10 bases and J by 2 bases, with 11 bases of the junction left unmatched. CDR3 residues: CASKGNRGATDTQYF. DNA of the CDR3: TGTGCCAGCAAGGGGAACAGGGGGGCCACAGATACGCAGTATTTT.

The chain has TRBV28 and TRBJ2-3; D might be TRBD1 (6 bases). The germline CDR1 and CDR2 sequences are MDHEN and SYDVKM. V was pared by 6 bases and J by 6 bases, with 19 bases between. This CDR3 has 15 amino acids. The CDR3 DNA is TGTGCCAGCAGGGACAGAGCCTCCTTTATGGATACGCAGTATTTT. Its protein is CASRDRASFMDTQYF.

The table lists this clone with a count of one. The genes are TRBV7-6 and TRBJ1-3; no reliable D call. This CDR3 has 15 residues. The germline V and J ends were trimmed by 3 bases and 0 bases, with 9 bases remaining between them. Germline assignment: CDR1 SGHVS and CDR2 FNYEAQ. In DNA form, the CDR3 reads TGTGCCAGCAGCTTGGCAGCGAGCTCTGGAAACACCATATATTTT. Its translation: CASSLAASSGNTIYF.

The chain has TRBV19 and TRBJ2-5; 8 nucleotides agree with TRBD1. CDR3 length equals 15 residues. The V segment lost 10 bases and the J segment 5 bases; nucleotides outside the gene matches: 15. Germline lookup yields CDR1 LNHDA and CDR2 SQIVND (reference sequence). This chain's CDR3 is CATHKTGANVETQYF. CDR3 nucleotide sequence: TGTGCCACCCATAAGACAGGGGCCAATGTTGAGACCCAGTACTTC.

The genes are TRBV19 and TRBJ1-5; unclear D gene. Germline V CDR1 and CDR2: LNHDA, SQIVND (reference sequence). Trimming took 8 bases from V and 2 from J, leaving 19 bases between them. This CDR3 contains 16 residues. As DNA, the CDR3 is TGTGCCAGTCAACCTTTCGGAAAGGGAGGCAATCAGCCCCAGCATTTT. Translation gives CASQPFGKGGNQPQHF.

This clone has just a few counts. Other DNA sequences in this sample translate to the same CDR3. The J gene is TRBJ1-5, the V gene TRBV6-6, with 9 bases lining up with TRBD1. The germline gives CDR1 MNHNY, CDR2 SVGAGI (reference sequence). There are 15 residues in the CDR3. Unmatched junction bases numbered 9, after V lost 8 bases and J lost 4 bases. CDR3 sequence (DNA): TGTGCCAGCGGCTCTGGGACAGGGTCTAATCAGCCCCAGCATTTT. Protein sequence: CASGSGTGSNQPQHF.

The chain joins TRBV5-5 to TRBJ1-5; D is uncertain. Trimming shortened V by 0 bases and J by 3 bases, and 10 bases separated the two germline ends. The CDR3 loop spans 15 amino acids. The germline V gene has CDR1 SGHKS and CDR2 YYEKEE (reference sequence). The CDR3 DNA follows: TGTGCCAGCAGCTTGGGAGTTTCCGTCAATCAGCCCCAGCATTTT. Translated, it gives CASSLGVSVNQPQHF.

V usage is TRBV29-1 and J usage is TRBJ1-2, with 7 bases matching TRBD1. Germline CDR1 is SQVTM and CDR2 is ANQGSEA. This CDR3 has 13 residues. The V and J ends lost 6 bases and 0 bases, in that order; junction bases with no gene match: 4. The chain's CDR3 is CSVTGAANYGYTF. CDR3 nucleotide sequence: TGCAGCGTCACAGGGGCAGCTAACTATGGCTACACCTTC. Supplemented by reference TRBV29-1 and TRBJ1-2, the full variable domain reads SAVISQKPSRDICQRGTSLTIQCQVDSQVTMMFWYRQQPGQSLTLIATANQGSEATYESGFVIDKFPISRPNLTFSTLTVSNMSPEDSSIYLCSVTGAANYGYTFGSGTRLTVV.

Here the CDR3 DNA reads TGTGCCAGCAGCTTATATAGTGGTGTGATGGGACTTAGTGAGCAGTTCTTC. Translated, it gives CASSLYSGVMGLSEQFF. The J gene is TRBJ2-1, the V gene TRBV7-2; weak D call: TRBD2 (6 bases). CDR3 length equals 17 residues. The V gene lost 2 bases and the J gene lost 9 bases, with 23 bases spanning the gap. The germline V gene has CDR1 SGHTA and CDR2 FQGNSA.

The chain has TRBV7-2 and TRBJ2-7; possibly TRBD2 for D (5 bases). V was cut by 2 bases and J by 9 bases, with 14 bases left in between. Germline-derived CDR1 and CDR2 are SGHTA and FQGNSA. The CDR3 runs to 13 residues. CDR3 region: CASSLSRAPGQYF. CDR3 bases: TGTGCCAGCAGCTTATCGCGGGCCCCGGGGCAGTACTTC.

A remark on this clone: This clone may be a read error of a much larger clone one base away. This rearrangement joins TRBV4-2 to TRBJ2-7, with 7 nucleotides matching TRBD1. With V trimmed by 4 bases and J by 2 bases, 2 bases remained unmatched. The germline gives CDR1 LGHNA, CDR2 YNFKEQ. This CDR3 is built from 13 residues. As DNA, the CDR3 is TGTGCCAGCAGCCGGGACAGCGCCTACGAGCAGTACTTC. The encoded protein is CASSRDSAYEQYF.

CDR3 residues: CASSFSGGSSYNEQFF. For the CDR3, the DNA is TGCGCCAGCAGCTTCAGCGGGGGCAGCTCCTACAATGAGCAGTTCTTC. V is TRBV5-1 and J is TRBJ2-1, with 8 bases identical to TRBD2. This CDR3 region has 16 residues. Germline-derived CDR1 and CDR2 are SGHRS and YFSETQ. V was clipped by 2 bases and J by 0 bases; unmatched bases: 4.